This T cell receptor beta chain was found in a study of T-cell reconstitution after alpha-beta-depleted transplantation in children. A TCRbeta library incorporating unique molecular identifiers was prepared. TCRdb processed the PCR reads anew with MiXCR; each CDR3 protein has one entry. The data contain tens of thousands of distinct CDR3 sequences, 4% to 5% of them singletons. Unmatched junction bases numbered 7, after V lost 8 bases and J lost 7 bases. The CDR3 is 13 residues long. Germline assignment: CDR1 KGHDR and CDR2 SFDVKD. This clonotype has at least ten counts. The TCR comes from a boy younger than two who had a stem cell transplant for acute myeloid leukemia, so the T cells may come from the graft donor. This material consisted of PBMCs, mostly from graft donor cells, taken 180 days after TCRalphabeta/CD19-depleted stem cell transplant. The chain combines TRBV24-1 with TRBJ1-2, with TRBD1 identical over 9 bases. The CDR3 nucleotides read TGTGCCACCAAAGGGACAGGGACGAGTGGCTACACCTTC. Its translation: CATKGTGTSGYTF.